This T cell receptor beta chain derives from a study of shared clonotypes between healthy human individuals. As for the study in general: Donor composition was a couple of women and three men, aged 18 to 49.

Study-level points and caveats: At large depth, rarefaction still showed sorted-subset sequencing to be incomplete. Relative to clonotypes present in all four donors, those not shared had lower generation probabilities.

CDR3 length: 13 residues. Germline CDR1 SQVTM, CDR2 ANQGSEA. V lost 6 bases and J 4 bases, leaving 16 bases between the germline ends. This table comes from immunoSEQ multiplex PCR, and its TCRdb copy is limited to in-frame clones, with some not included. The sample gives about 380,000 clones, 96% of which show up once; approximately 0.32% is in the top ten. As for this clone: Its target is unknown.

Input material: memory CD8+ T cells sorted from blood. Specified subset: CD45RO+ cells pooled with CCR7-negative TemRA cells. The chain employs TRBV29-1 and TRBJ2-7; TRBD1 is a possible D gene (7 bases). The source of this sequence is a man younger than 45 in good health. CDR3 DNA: TGCAGCGTGGGAACAGGGGAGGCGTACGAGCAGTACTTC. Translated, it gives CSVGTGEAYEQYF.